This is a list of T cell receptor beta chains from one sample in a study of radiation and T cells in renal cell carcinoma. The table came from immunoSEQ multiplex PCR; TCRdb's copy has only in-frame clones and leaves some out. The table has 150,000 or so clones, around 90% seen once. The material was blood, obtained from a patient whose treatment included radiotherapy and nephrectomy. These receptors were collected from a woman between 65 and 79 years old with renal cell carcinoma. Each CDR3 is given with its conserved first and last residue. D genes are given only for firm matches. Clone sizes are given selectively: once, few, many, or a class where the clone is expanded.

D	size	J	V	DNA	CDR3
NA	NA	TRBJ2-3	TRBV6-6	TGTGCCAGCAGTTACGGGGGGCTCACAGATACGCAGTATTTT	CASSYGGLTDTQYF
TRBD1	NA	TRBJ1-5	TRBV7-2	TGTGCCAGCAGCTCACCTCCGGACAGGGCTGGCACGCCCAATCAGCCCCAGCATTTT	CASSSPPDRAGTPNQPQHF
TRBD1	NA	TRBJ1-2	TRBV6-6	TGTGCCAGCAGTTACGAACGGACAGGGAGCTATGGCTACACCTTC	CASSYERTGSYGYTF
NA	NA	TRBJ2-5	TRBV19	TGTGCCAGTAGTATAGGGGAGGCGGGGAACCAAGAGACCCAGTACTTC	CASSIGEAGNQETQYF
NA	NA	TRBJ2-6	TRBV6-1	TGTGCCAGCAGTGTCAAGCCTGCACAGGGCTCTGGGGCCAACGTCCTGACTTTC	CASSVKPAQGSGANVLTF
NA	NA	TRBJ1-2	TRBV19	TGTGCCAGTAGTTTCCCAACAGGTGGCTATGGCTACACCTTC	CASSFPTGGYGYTF
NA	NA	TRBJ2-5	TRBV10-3	TGTGCCATCAGTGAGCAGGGGCGAGAGACCCAGTACTTC	CAISEQGRETQYF
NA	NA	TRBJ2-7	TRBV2	TGTGCCAGCATCCTAGATTTAGCCTACGAGCAGTACTTC	CASILDLAYEQYF
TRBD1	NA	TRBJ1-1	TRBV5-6	TGTGCCAGCAGCCTGGGGGACAGGGTGGAGACTGAAGCTTTCTTT	CASSLGDRVETEAFF
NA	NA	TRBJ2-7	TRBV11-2	TGTGCCAGCAGCTGGAGCTTGGCAGGGGTGAGGGCTGGCGACTTC	CASSWSLAGVRAGDF
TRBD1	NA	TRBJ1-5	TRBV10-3	TGTGCCATCAGCGTACAGGGGAACAATCAGCCCCAGCATTTT	CAISVQGNNQPQHF
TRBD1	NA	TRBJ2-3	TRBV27	TGTGCCAGCAGTAGACCGGGACAGCGAGATACGCAGTATTTT	CASSRPGQRDTQYF
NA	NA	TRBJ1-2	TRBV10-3	TGTGCCATCAGTCCTTCGGCAGGGGATGGCTACACCTTC	CAISPSAGDGYTF
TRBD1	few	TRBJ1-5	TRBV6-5	TGTGCCAGCAGCCCTGGACAGGGATGGGTTCAGCCCCAGCATTTT	CASSPGQGWVQPQHF
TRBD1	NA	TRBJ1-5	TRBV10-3	TGTGCCACCGGACAGGGGGAGAGGCCCCAGCATTTT	CATGQGERPQHF
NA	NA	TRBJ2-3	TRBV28	TGTGCCAGCAGTTTTTTCGGGGTGGGCACAGATACGCAGTATTTT	CASSFFGVGTDTQYF
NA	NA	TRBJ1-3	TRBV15	TGTGCCACCAGCAGAGATCCGCGGGGCTTTGGAAACACCATATATTTT	CATSRDPRGFGNTIYF
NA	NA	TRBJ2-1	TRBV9	TGTGCCAGCAGCGTAGGGGGGCGGGTAGGCAATGAGCAGTTCTTC	CASSVGGRVGNEQFF
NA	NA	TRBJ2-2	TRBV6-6	TGTGCCAGCAGGAATACAGGGTTGAACACCGGGGAGCTGTTTTTT	CASRNTGLNTGELFF
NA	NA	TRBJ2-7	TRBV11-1	TGTGCCAGCTCTCGCAACTTAGACGAGCAGTACTTC	CASSRNLDEQYF
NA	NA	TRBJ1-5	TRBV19	TGTGCCAGTAGTATTGTGGTTCAGGCAGGGCAGCCCCAGCATTTT	CASSIVVQAGQPQHF
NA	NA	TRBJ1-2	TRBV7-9	TGTGCCAGCAGCTTCGCCTGGAGGGCAGGTGGCTACACCTTC	CASSFAWRAGGYTF
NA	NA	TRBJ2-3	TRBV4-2	TGTGCCAGCAGCCCTAGGGAGGGGGGGACCACAGATACGCAGTATTTT	CASSPREGGTTDTQYF
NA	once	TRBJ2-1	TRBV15	TGTGCCACCAGCGGGATTTACAATGAGCAGTTCTTC	CATSGIYNEQFF
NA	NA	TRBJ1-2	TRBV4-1	TGCGCCAGCAGCCAAGGGGGGGGCTACACCTTC	CASSQGGGYTF
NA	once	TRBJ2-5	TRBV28	TGTGCCAGCAGTTCCTCCCGTCCGTACCAAGAGACCCAGTACTTC	CASSSSRPYQETQYF
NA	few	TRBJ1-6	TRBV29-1	TGCAGCGTGCTACAGAACAATAATTCACCCCTCCACTTT	CSVLQNNNSPLHF
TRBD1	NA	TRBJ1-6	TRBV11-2	TGTGCCAGCAGCCCTCGGACAGGGCCGGTTTCACGACCCCTCCACTTT	CASSPRTGPVSRPLHF
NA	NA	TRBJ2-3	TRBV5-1	TGCGCCAGCAGCCACTCCGGGGCCTTGGATACGCAGTATTTT	CASSHSGALDTQYF
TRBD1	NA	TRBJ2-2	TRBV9	TGTGCCAGCAGCTTTGGACAGGGGGTGAACACCGGGGAGCTGTTTTTT	CASSFGQGVNTGELFF
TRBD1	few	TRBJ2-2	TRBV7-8	TGTGCCAGCAGCCGCCCGGGACAGGGTGGCGGGGAGCTGTTTTTT	CASSRPGQGGGELFF
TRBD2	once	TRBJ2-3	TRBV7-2	TGTGCCAGCAGCTTAGCGGGCGGGGGGGTAGCCGGAGATACGCAGTATTTT	CASSLAGGGVAGDTQYF
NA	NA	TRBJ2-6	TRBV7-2	TGTGCCAGCAGCTTAGCGCAGAACAGGAAAACTTCTGGGGCCAACGTCCTGACTTTC	CASSLAQNRKTSGANVLTF
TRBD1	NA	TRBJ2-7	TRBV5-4	TGTGCCAGCAGCTTTGGGACAGGGGAGTTCTACGAGCAGTACTTC	CASSFGTGEFYEQYF
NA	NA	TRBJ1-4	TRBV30	TGTGCCTGGACTCCGGGAGGTCTAATCGGTAATGAAAAACTGTTTTTT	CAWTPGGLIGNEKLFF
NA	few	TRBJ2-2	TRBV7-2	TGTGCCAGCAGCTTAAGCCCCAACACCGGGGAGCTGTTTTTT	CASSLSPNTGELFF
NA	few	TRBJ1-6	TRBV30	TGTGCCTGGAGTACAGGTAGTGGAAATTCACCCCTCCACTTT	CAWSTGSGNSPLHF
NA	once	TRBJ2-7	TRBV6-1	TGTGCCAGCAGTGATATACAGGGCGAGCAGTACTTC	CASSDIQGEQYF
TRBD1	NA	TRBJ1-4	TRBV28	TGTGCCAGCAGTAAGAGACAGGGGGCGCGGGAAAAACTGTTTTTT	CASSKRQGAREKLFF
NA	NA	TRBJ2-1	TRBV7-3	TGTGCCAGCAGCTCTGTAATGGGAAGGGGCTACAATGAGCAGTTCTTC	CASSSVMGRGYNEQFF
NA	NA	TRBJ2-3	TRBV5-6	TGTGCCAGCAGCTTGCTCCAGGGGATGACAGATACGCAGTATTTT	CASSLLQGMTDTQYF
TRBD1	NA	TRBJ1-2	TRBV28	TGTGCCGGGACAGGGTCTAACTATGGCTACACCTTC	CAGTGSNYGYTF